This T cell receptor beta chain was captured by sequencing in a study of T cell repertoires in cytomegalovirus infection. At least ten counts were recorded for this clonotype. This CDR3 contains 13 residues. V was trimmed by 1 base and J by 3 bases, leaving 7 bases between them. Germline CDR1 reads SQVTM; CDR2 reads ANQGSEA. TCRdb reanalysed the reads using MiXCR and keeps one entry per CDR3 protein. The top ten hold roughly 18% of the sample, which has 110,000 to 150,000 distinct CDR3 sequences, about 6.5% seen once. This sequence originates from a human donor in good health (CMV status not recorded). Some clones in this sample may be carry-over from other donors' samples. The genes are TRBV29-1 and TRBJ2-4; D ambiguous. The material sequenced was PBMCs. CDR3 nucleotide sequence: TGCAGCGTTGAAGGGGGAAGCAAAAACATTCAGTACTTC. It is translated as CSVEGGSKNIQYF.